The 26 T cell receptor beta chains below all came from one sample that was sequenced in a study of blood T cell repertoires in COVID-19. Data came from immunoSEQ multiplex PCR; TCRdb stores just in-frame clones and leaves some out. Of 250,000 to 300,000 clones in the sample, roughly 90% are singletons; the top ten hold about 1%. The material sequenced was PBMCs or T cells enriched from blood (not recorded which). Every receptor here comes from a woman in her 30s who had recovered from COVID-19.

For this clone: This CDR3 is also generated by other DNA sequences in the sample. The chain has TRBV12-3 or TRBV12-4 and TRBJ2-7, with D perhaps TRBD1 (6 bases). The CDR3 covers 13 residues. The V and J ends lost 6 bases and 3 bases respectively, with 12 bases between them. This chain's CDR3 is CASSPGQGYEQYF. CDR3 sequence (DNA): TGTGCCAGCAGCCCGGGACAAGGCTACGAGCAGTACTTC.

The CDR3 spells CASSTHRGRYGYTF. CDR3 DNA sequence: TGTGCCAGTAGTACCCACAGGGGCCGCTATGGCTACACCTTC. The V call is TRBV19, the J call TRBJ1-2; 7 nucleotides match TRBD1. The CDR3 contains 14 residues. Germline lookup yields CDR1 LNHDA and CDR2 SQIVND (reference sequence). The junction had 6 bases not matched to a gene; V was cut back by 4 bases and J by 4 bases.

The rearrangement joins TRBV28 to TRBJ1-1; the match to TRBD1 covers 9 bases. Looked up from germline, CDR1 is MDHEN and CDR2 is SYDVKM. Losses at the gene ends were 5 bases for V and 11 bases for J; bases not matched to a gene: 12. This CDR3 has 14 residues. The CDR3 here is CASSTTGTGSWAFF. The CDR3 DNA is TGTGCCAGCAGTACAACCGGGACAGGGTCATGGGCTTTCTTT.

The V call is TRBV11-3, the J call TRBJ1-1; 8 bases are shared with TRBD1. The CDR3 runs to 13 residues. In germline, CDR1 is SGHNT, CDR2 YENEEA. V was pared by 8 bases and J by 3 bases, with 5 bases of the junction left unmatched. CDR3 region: CASQQTGDTEAFF. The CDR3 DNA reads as TGTGCCAGCCAACAGACAGGGGACACTGAAGCTTTCTTT.

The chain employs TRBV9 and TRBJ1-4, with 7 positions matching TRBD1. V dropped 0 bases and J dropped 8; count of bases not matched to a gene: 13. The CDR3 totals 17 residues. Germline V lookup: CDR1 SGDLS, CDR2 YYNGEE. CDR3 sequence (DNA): TGTGCCAGCAGCGTAGGAGCTGGAGGGGGCGCAACCGAAAAACTGTTTTTT. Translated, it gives CASSVGAGGGATEKLFF. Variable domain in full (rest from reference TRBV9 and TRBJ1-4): DSGVTQTPKHLITATGQRVTLRCSPRSGDLSVYWYQQSLDQGLQFLIQYYNGEERAKGNILERFSAQQFPDLHSELNLSSLELGDSALYFCASSVGAGGGATEKLFFGSGTQLSVL.

The CDR3 DNA reads as TGCGCCAGCAGCTTGGCCGTTAGCACAGATACGCAGTATTTT. This translates into CASSLAVSTDTQYF. V usage is TRBV5-1 and J usage is TRBJ2-3; D gene ambiguous. The CDR3 has 14 residues. V lost 0 bases, J lost 0 bases, and 5 bases lay in between. Germline V gene lookup returns CDR1 SGHRS and CDR2 YFSETQ. Full variable domain (rest looked up from reference TRBV5-1 and TRBJ2-3): KAGVTQTPRYLIKTRGQQVTLSCSPISGHRSVSWYQQTPGQGLQFLFEYFSETQRNKGNFPGRFSGRQFSNSRSEMNVSTLELGDSALYLCASSLAVSTDTQYFGPGTRLTVL.

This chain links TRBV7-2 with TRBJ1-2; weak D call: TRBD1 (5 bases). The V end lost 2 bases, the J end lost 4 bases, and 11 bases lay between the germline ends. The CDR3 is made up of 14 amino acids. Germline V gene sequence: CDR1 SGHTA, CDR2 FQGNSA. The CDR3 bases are TGTGCCAGCAGCTTAATCAGGGTCGGCTATGGCTACACCTTC. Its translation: CASSLIRVGYGYTF.

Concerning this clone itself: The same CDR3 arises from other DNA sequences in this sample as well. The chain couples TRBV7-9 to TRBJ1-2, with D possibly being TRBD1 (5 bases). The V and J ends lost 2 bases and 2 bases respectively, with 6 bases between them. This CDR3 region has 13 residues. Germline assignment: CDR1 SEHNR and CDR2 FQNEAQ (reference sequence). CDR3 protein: CASSLQGNYGYTF. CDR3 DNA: TGTGCCAGCAGCTTACAGGGCAACTATGGCTACACCTTC.

In DNA form, the CDR3 reads TGTGCCAGCAGTTTCCCGACTTTCACAGATACGCAGTATTTT. Residues: CASSFPTFTDTQYF. The rearrangement uses TRBV27 and TRBJ2-3; no clear D gene. The V gene's germline CDR1 is MNHEY and CDR2 SMNVEV (reference sequence). The CDR3 runs to 14 residues. Trimming stripped 3 bases from V and 2 bases from J, with 9 bases between.

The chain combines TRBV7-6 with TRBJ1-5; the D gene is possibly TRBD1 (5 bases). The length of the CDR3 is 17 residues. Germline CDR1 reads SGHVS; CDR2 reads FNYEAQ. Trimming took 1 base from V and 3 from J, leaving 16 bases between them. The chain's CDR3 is CASSLGAIDSPNQPQHF. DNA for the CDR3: TGTGCCAGCAGCTTAGGGGCGATCGACAGTCCCAATCAGCCCCAGCATTTT. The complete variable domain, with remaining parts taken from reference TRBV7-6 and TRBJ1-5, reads GAGVSQSPRYKVTKRGQDVALRCDPISGHVSLYWYRQALGQGPEFLTYFNYEAQQDKSGLPNDRFSAERPEGSISTLTIQRTEQRDSAMYRCASSLGAIDSPNQPQHFGDGTRLSIL.

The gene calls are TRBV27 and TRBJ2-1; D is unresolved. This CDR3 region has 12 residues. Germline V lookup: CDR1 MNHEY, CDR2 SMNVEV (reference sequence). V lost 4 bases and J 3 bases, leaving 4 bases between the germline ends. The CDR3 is CASSSRYNEQFF. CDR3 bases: TGTGCCAGCAGTTCTCGCTACAATGAGCAGTTCTTC.

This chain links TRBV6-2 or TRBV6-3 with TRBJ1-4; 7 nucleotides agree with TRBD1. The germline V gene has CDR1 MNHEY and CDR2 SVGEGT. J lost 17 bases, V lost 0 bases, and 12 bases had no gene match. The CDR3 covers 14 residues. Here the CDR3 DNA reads TGTGCCAGCAGTTACTCGATATGGGACAGTCAATTCTTTTTT. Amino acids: CASSYSIWDSQFFF.

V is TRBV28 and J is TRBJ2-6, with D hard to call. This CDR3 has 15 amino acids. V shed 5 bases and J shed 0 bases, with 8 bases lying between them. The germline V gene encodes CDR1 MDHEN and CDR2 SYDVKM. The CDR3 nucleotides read TGTGCCAGCAGTCTAAGTAGCTCTGGGGCCAACGTCCTGACTTTC. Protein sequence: CASSLSSSGANVLTF.

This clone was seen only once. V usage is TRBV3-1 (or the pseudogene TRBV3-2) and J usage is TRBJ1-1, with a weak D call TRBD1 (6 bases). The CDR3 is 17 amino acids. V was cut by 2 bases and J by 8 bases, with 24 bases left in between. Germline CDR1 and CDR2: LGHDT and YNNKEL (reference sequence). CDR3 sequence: CASSQKGVGWVPLEAFF. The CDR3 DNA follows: TGTGCCAGCAGCCAAAAGGGGGTCGGTTGGGTACCACTAGAAGCTTTCTTT.

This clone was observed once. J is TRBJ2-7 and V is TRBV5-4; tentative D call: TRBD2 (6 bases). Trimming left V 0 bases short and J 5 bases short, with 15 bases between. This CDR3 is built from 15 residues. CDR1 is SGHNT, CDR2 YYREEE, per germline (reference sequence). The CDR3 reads CASSLAVAGPDEQYF. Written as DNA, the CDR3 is TGTGCCAGCAGCTTGGCTGTGGCGGGACCCGACGAGCAGTACTTC. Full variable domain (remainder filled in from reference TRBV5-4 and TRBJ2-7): ETGVTQSPTHLIKTRGQQVTLRCSSQSGHNTVSWYQQALGQGPQFIFQYYREEENGRGNFPPRFSGLQFPNYSSELNVNALELDDSALYLCASSLAVAGPDEQYFGPGTRLTVT.

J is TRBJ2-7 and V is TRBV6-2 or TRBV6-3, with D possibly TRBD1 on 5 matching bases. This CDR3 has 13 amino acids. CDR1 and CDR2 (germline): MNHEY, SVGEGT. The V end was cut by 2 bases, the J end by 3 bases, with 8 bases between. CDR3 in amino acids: CASSYGAGYEQYF. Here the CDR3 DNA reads TGTGCCAGCAGTTACGGGGCCGGCTACGAGCAGTACTTC.

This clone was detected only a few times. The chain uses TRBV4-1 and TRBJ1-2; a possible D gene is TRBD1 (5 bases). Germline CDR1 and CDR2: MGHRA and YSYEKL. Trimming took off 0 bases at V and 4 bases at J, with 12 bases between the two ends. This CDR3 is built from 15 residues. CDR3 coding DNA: TGCGCCAGCAGCCAAGATATGGGACTCTTCTATGGCTACACCTTC. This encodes CASSQDMGLFYGYTF.

The DNA of the CDR3 is TGTGCCAGCAGCCTCAATGAGGGCCAGCTCTCGAGGTACTTC. It yields the protein CASSLNEGQLSRYF. V usage is TRBV3-1 (or the pseudogene TRBV3-2) and J usage is TRBJ2-7; perhaps TRBD2 as D (5 bases). CDR1 LGHDT and CDR2 YNNKEL come from the germline V gene (reference sequence). V lost 4 bases and J lost 12, with 22 bases in between. The length of the CDR3 is 14 residues.

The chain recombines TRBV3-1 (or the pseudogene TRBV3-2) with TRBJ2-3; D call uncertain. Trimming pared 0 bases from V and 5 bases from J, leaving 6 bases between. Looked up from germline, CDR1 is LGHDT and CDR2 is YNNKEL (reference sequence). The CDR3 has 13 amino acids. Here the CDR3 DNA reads TGTGCCAGCAGCCAAGATCGAGGAGATACGCAGTATTTT. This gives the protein CASSQDRGDTQYF.

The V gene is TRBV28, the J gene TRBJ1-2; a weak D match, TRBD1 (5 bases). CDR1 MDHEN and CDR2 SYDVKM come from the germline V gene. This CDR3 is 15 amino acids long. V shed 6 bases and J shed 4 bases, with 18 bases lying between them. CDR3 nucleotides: TGTGCCAGCAGAGGGGACGGGAGAGGAGTCTATGGCTACACCTTC. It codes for CASRGDGRGVYGYTF.

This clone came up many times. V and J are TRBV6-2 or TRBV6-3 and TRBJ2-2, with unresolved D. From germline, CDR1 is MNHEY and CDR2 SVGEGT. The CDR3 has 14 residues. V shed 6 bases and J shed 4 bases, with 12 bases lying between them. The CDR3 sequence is CASSTSASTGELFF. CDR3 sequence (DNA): TGTGCCAGCAGCACGAGTGCCTCCACCGGGGAGCTGTTTTTT.

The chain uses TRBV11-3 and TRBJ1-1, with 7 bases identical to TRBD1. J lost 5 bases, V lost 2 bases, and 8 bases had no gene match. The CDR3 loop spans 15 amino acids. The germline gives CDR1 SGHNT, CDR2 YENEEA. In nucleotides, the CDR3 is TGTGCCAGCAGCTTAATGACAGGGAGTGGAACTGAAGCTTTCTTT. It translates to CASSLMTGSGTEAFF.

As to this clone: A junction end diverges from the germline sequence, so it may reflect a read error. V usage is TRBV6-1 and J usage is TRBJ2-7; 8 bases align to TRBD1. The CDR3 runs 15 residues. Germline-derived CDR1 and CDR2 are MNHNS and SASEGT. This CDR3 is CASREGTGPAYEQYF. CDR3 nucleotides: TGTGCCAGCAGAGAAGGGACAGGTCCGGCCTACGAGCAGTACTTC.

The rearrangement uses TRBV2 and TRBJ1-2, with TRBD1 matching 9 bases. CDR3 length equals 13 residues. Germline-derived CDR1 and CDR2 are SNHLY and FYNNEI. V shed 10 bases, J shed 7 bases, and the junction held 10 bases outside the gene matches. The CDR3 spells CAIQQGAPVGYTF. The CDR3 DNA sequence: TGTGCCATACAACAGGGGGCCCCGGTTGGCTACACCTTC.

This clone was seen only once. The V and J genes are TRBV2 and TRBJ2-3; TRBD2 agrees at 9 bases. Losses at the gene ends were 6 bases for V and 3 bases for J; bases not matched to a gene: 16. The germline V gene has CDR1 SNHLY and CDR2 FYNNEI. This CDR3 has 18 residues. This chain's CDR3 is CASRKSLVTSGLTDTQYF. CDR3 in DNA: TGTGCCAGCAGAAAAAGCTTGGTCACTAGCGGGTTGACAGATACGCAGTATTTT.

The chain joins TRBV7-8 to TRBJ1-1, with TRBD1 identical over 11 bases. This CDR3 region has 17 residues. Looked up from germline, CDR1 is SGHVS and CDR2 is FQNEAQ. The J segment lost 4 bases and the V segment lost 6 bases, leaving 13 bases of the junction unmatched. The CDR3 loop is CASSPRTSGTGGTEAFF. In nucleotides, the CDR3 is TGTGCCAGCAGTCCTAGAACTTCCGGGACAGGGGGCACTGAAGCTTTCTTT.